The source of this TCR beta chain is a study of blood T cell repertoires in COVID-19. Overall study: Sites in the United States, Italy and Spain provided acute and convalescent COVID-19 samples. The cDNA or gDNA used as material had been derived from T cells, B-cell-depleted T cells, or PBMCs.

Methods used by the authors: By means of reference gene primer amplification, nucleated cell counts were estimated. Clones were read by immunoSEQ multiplex PCR, and TCRdb kept only the in-frame ones, dropping some. V, J and clone size were drawn from that table, and D and trimming were deduced from the DNA. The sample yields about 270,000 clones, roughly 86% seen once. The table lists this clone with a count of one. The V end lost 4 bases, the J end lost 7 bases, and 20 bases lay between the germline ends. Germline V lookup: CDR1 SGHTS, CDR2 YDEGEE. The CDR3 is 16 amino acids. The V call is TRBV5-8, the J call TRBJ2-2; no clear D. The receptor was isolated from a man between 35 and 55 years old who had recovered from COVID-19. Material: peripheral blood. CDR3 bases: TGTGCCAGCAGCACGAAATCGGAGACGTCAAACGGGGAGCTGTTTTTT. It yields the protein CASSTKSETSNGELFF.